Listed below are T cell receptor beta chains from one sample, sequenced in a study of blood T cell repertoires in COVID-19. Clones were read by immunoSEQ multiplex PCR, and TCRdb kept only the in-frame ones, dropping some. Among 68,000 or so clones listed, approximately 88% were seen once. Material: peripheral blood. All receptors come from a human donor in a cohort sampled during active COVID-19. The CDR3 runs from the conserved cysteine through the conserved F or W. A D gene is named only where the DNA matches it firmly. Rows may omit the clone size; those that give it use once, few, many or a size class.

clone size	CDR3 length	V gene	D gene	J gene	CDR3 protein	CDR3 DNA
NA	14	TRBV7-9	TRBD1	TRBJ1-2	CASSLEGAWDGYTF	TGTGCCAGCAGCTTAGAGGGGGCGTGGGATGGCTACACCTTC
NA	17	TRBV7-3	NA	TRBJ2-6	CASSLVQGVSGANVLTF	TGTGCCAGCAGCTTAGTACAGGGAGTCTCTGGGGCCAACGTCCTGACTTTC
once	14	TRBV7-6	TRBD1	TRBJ1-2	CASSLDRADYGYTF	TGTGCCAGCAGCTTGGACAGGGCGGACTATGGCTACACCTTC
NA	14	TRBV18	TRBD2	TRBJ2-7	CASSPGAGEEEQYF	TGTGCCAGCTCACCAGGTGCGGGAGAGGAGGAGCAGTACTTC
NA	14	TRBV3-1/TRBV3-2	TRBD1	TRBJ1-4	CASSRGQGNEKLFF	TGTGCCAGCAGCCGTGGACAGGGGAATGAAAAACTGTTTTTT
once	14	TRBV7-2	NA	TRBJ2-3	CASSPSTSTDTQYF	TGTGCCAGCAGTCCTTCGACTAGCACAGATACGCAGTATTTT
NA	17	TRBV7-2	NA	TRBJ1-4	CASSSKLGVHNNEKLFF	TGTGCCAGCAGCTCTAAATTAGGGGTTCACAATAATGAAAAACTGTTTTTT
NA	13	TRBV13	NA	TRBJ2-7	CASSLGGGSEQYF	TGTGCCAGCAGCTTAGGGGGGGGATCCGAGCAGTACTTC
NA	11	TRBV24-1	NA	TRBJ2-1	CATGQHNEQFF	TGTGCCACCGGGCAACACAATGAGCAGTTCTTC
NA	15	TRBV4-2	TRBD2	TRBJ2-3	CASSQVGGEEDTQYF	TGTGCCAGCAGCCAGGTGGGAGGGGAGGAGGATACGCAGTATTTT
NA	14	TRBV21-1	NA	TRBJ2-7	CASKRPGLSYEQYF	TGTGCCAGCAAGCGGCCGGGCCTCTCCTACGAGCAGTACTTC
NA	15	TRBV5-6	NA	TRBJ1-3	CASSLPQGSGNTIYF	TGTGCCAGCAGCTTGCCGCAGGGCTCTGGAAACACCATATATTTT
few	12	TRBV30	NA	TRBJ2-7	CAWSDRFYEQYF	TGTGCCTGGAGTGACAGGTTTTACGAGCAGTACTTC
NA	13	TRBV4-1	NA	TRBJ1-2	CASSQVLLETVEF	TGCGCCAGCAGCCAAGTGCTCCTAGAGACTGTCGAATTC
NA	15	TRBV6-5	NA	TRBJ2-1	CASTIQGRFSSEQFF	TGTGCCAGCACTATACAGGGAAGGTTTTCGAGTGAGCAGTTCTTC
NA	15	TRBV30	TRBD1	TRBJ2-5	CAWSVQGTVSETQYF	TGTGCCTGGAGTGTACAAGGGACAGTCTCTGAGACCCAGTACTTC
NA	15	TRBV7-2	TRBD2	TRBJ2-1	CASSRERGRYNEQFF	TGTGCCAGCAGCCGTGAGCGGGGTAGATACAATGAGCAGTTCTTC
NA	15	TRBV28	TRBD1	TRBJ1-1	CASSSGQGMNTEAFF	TGTGCCAGCAGTTCAGGACAGGGGATGAACACTGAAGCTTTCTTT
NA	15	TRBV10-3	NA	TRBJ1-1	CAFLRIRGGGTEAFF	TGTGCCTTTCTCCGAATCCGTGGGGGGGGCACTGAAGCTTTCTTT
NA	15	TRBV1	NA	TRBJ2-5	CTSSQVLDRKETQYF	TGCACCAGCAGCCAAGTCCTCGACAGGAAAGAGACCCAGTACTTC
once	15	TRBV4-3	NA	TRBJ2-1	CASSQIKYTGNEQFF	TGCGCCAGCAGCCAAATAAAATACACGGGGAATGAGCAGTTCTTC
NA	14	TRBV19	NA	TRBJ1-5	CASESPYSNQPQHF	TGTGCCAGCGAAAGTCCCTATAGCAATCAGCCCCAGCATTTT
NA	13	TRBV29-1	TRBD2	TRBJ2-3	CSVETSGTDTQYF	TGCAGCGTTGAGACTAGCGGCACAGATACGCAGTATTTT
NA	15	TRBV5-1	NA	TRBJ1-1	CASRSEPGWNTEAFF	TGCGCCAGCAGATCAGAGCCAGGGTGGAACACTGAAGCTTTCTTT